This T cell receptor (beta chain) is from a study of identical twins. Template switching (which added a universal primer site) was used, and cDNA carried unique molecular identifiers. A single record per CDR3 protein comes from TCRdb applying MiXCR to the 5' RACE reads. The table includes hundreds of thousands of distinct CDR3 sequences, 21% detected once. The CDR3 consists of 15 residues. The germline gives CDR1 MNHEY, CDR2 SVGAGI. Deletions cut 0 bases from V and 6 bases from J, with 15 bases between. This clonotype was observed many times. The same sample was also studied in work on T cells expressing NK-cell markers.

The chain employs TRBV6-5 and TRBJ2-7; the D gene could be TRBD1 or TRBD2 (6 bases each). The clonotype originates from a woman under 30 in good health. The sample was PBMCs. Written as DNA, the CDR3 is TGTGCCAGCAGTTACTCGATTGGAGGGGGAACCGAGCAGTACTTC. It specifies CASSYSIGGGTEQYF.